This TCR beta chain was retrieved from a study of TIL therapy for anti-PD-1-resistant metastatic lung cancer. At the level of the study: Tumor harvest preceded PD-1/PD-L1 blockade, followed by nivolumab treatment.

The libraries were made with immunoSEQ v3. The protocol was immunoSEQ multiplex PCR, while the TCRdb copy is restricted to in-frame clones and leaves out a portion. Here the sample spans roughly 46,000 clones, approximately 86% being singletons. The CDR3 has 16 amino acids. Germline V CDR1 and CDR2: LGHDT, YNNKEL (reference sequence). V dropped 1 base and J dropped 8; count of bases not matched to a gene: 10. General observations from the study: Infused TIL clonotypes partially replaced the baseline blood repertoire, then decayed over months.

Specified time point: pre-treatment sample, taken before nivolumab and TIL therapy. Patients were adults with stage 4 NSCLC. Concerning this clone itself: What it binds is not known.

The receptor was isolated from a person aged 25-85 years with non-small cell lung cancer. The chain is built from TRBV3-1 (or the pseudogene TRBV3-2) and TRBJ2-1; TRBD2 agrees at 8 bases. This material consisted of blood, taken at baseline. The CDR3 sequence is CASSQAPGSGIYEQFF. CDR3 nucleotide sequence: TGTGCCAGCAGCCAAGCCCCGGGTAGCGGGATATATGAGCAGTTCTTC.